A single sample gave rise to the 32 T cell receptor beta chains below, sequenced in a study of Ad26.COV2.S vaccination and SARS-CoV-2 variants. TCRdb keeps only in-frame clones here, not all; method: immunoSEQ multiplex PCR. The sample has fewer than 500,000 clones, about 93% seen once; the top ten hold more than 9%. Treatment indicated: some 20 received Ad26.COV2.S at low or high dose, single or two shots; about 5 received placebo; per-sample allocation not given. Samples analyzed were those drawn on day 63 after the first vaccine or placebo injection. This material consisted of peripheral blood, taken in a trial of Ad26.COV2.S vaccine versus placebo. The receptor set was obtained from a person aged 18-60 years who received the Ad26.COV2.S COVID-19 vaccine or a placebo.

The chain joins TRBV20-1 to TRBJ2-7; 9 nucleotides line up with TRBD2. The CDR3 runs to 15 residues. The J segment lost 5 bases and the V segment lost 3 bases, leaving 11 bases of the junction unmatched. Germline assignment: CDR1 DFQATT and CDR2 SNEGSKA (reference sequence). CDR3 amino acids: CSASGLAGRRDEQYF. The CDR3 DNA is TGCAGTGCTAGTGGGCTAGCGGGGAGGAGGGACGAGCAGTACTTC.

This sequence joins TRBV9 and TRBJ2-1, with 8 positions matching TRBD2. The trim removed 1 base at V and 9 bases at J, leaving 12 bases unmatched. The CDR3 extends over 16 amino acids. Germline V gene sequence: CDR1 SGDLS, CDR2 YYNGEE. In DNA, the CDR3 is TGTGCCAGCAGCGTAAGCGGGAGCAGCCAAGGTCGTGAGCAGTTCTTC. It yields the protein CASSVSGSSQGREQFF. Together with reference TRBV9 and TRBJ2-1, the CDR3 gives the full variable domain: DSGVTQTPKHLITATGQRVTLRCSPRSGDLSVYWYQQSLDQGLQFLIQYYNGEERAKGNILERFSAQQFPDLHSELNLSSLELGDSALYFCASSVSGSSQGREQFFGPGTRLTVL.

The chain is built from TRBV5-1 and TRBJ1-2; TRBD1 is a possible D gene (6 bases). V lost 3 bases and J lost 4, with 19 bases in between. Germline assignment: CDR1 SGHRS and CDR2 YFSETQ. CDR3 size: 16 residues. CDR3 DNA: TGCGCCAGCAGCTCTGGGGGGCCCGGAGGAGGCTATGGCTACACCTTC. Encoded protein: CASSSGGPGGGYGYTF. Full variable domain (outside the CDR3, taken from reference TRBV5-1 and TRBJ1-2): KAGVTQTPRYLIKTRGQQVTLSCSPISGHRSVSWYQQTPGQGLQFLFEYFSETQRNKGNFPGRFSGRQFSNSRSEMNVSTLELGDSALYLCASSSGGPGGGYGYTFGSGTRLTVV.

The gene calls are TRBV3-1 (or the pseudogene TRBV3-2) and TRBJ2-1; 13 nucleotides line up with TRBD2. V trimming: 4 bases; J trimming: 4 bases; junction bases outside the gene matches: 7. The CDR3 covers 17 residues. Germline assignment: CDR1 LGHDT and CDR2 YNNKEL (reference sequence). The CDR3 sequence: CASSRWGLAGIYNEQFF. The CDR3 coding sequence is TGTGCCAGCAGCCGATGGGGACTAGCGGGAATTTACAATGAGCAGTTCTTC.

The chain combines TRBV11-2 with TRBJ2-7, with D possibly TRBD2 on 6 matching bases. Germline CDR1 is SGHAT and CDR2 is FQNNGV. This CDR3 contains 14 residues. Trimming pared 4 bases from V and 2 bases from J, leaving 12 bases between. The CDR3 DNA is TGTGCCAGCAGCTCCGGGACGGGAGCCTACGAGCAGTACTTC. Translated: CASSSGTGAYEQYF. The whole variable domain, filled in from reference TRBV11-2 and TRBJ2-7, reads EAGVAQSPRYKIIEKRQSVAFWCNPISGHATLYWYQQILGQGPKLLIQFQNNGVVDDSQLPKDRFSAERLKGVDSTLKIQPAKLEDSAVYLCASSSGTGAYEQYFGPGTRLTVT.

The chain employs TRBV6-5 and TRBJ2-3; possible D gene TRBD2, 6 bases. CDR3 size: 16 residues. Trimming cost V 1 base and J 0 bases, with 11 bases left between them. Germline loops: CDR1 MNHEY, CDR2 SVGAGI. The CDR3 sequence is CASSYFVAESTDTQYF. In nucleotides, the CDR3 is TGTGCCAGCAGTTACTTTGTAGCGGAAAGCACAGATACGCAGTATTTT.

The rearrangement uses TRBV24-1 and TRBJ2-2; 12 nucleotides agree with TRBD2. This CDR3 contains 17 residues. Trimming at V came to 4 bases and at J to 4 bases, leaving 6 bases not matched to a gene. In germline, CDR1 is KGHDR, CDR2 SFDVKD. This CDR3 reads CATSDSSGRAVTGELFF. The CDR3 nucleotides read TGTGCCACCAGTGACTCTAGCGGGAGGGCAGTCACCGGGGAGCTGTTTTTT.

This rearrangement joins TRBV27 to TRBJ2-7, with a weak D call TRBD1 (6 bases). The CDR3 has 15 residues. CDR1 is MNHEY and CDR2 is SMNVEV in the germline V gene (reference sequence). Trimming shortened V by 6 bases and J by 1 base, and 16 bases separated the two germline ends. The CDR3 region has the DNA TGTGCCAGCAGCAGGACAGCGATGACTTCCTACGAGCAGTACTTC. As protein: CASSRTAMTSYEQYF.

This chain joins TRBV20-1 and TRBJ2-5; 9 positions match TRBD2. With 3 bases clipped from V and 3 bases from J, the junction kept 14 bases outside the gene matches. This CDR3 spans 17 amino acids. Germline CDR1 and CDR2: DFQATT and SNEGSKA (reference sequence). The CDR3 bases are TGCAGTGCTAGTACAGCGGGAGGTCGATTGGGAGAAGAGACCCAGTACTTC. Its translation is CSASTAGGRLGEETQYF.

The chain has TRBV7-2 and TRBJ1-1; 8 bases line up with TRBD1. Germline V gene data show CDR1 as SGHTA and CDR2 as FQGNSA. CDR3 length: 15 residues. Losses at the gene ends were 2 bases for V and 3 bases for J; bases not matched to a gene: 5. This chain's CDR3 is CASSLSPTGDTEAFF. CDR3 bases: TGTGCCAGCAGCTTATCACCGACAGGGGACACTGAAGCTTTCTTT.

The chain has TRBV7-9 and TRBJ1-1; D gene ambiguous. The CDR3 extends over 12 amino acids. Trimming removed 3 bases at V and 6 bases at J, with 8 bases between. The germline gives CDR1 SEHNR, CDR2 FQNEAQ (reference sequence). The CDR3 nucleotides read TGTGCCAGCAGCTTCGGGTTCTCTGAAGCTTTCTTT. Its translation: CASSFGFSEAFF.

V gene TRBV1 combines with J gene TRBJ2-1; the D call of TRBD2 is as the table states it, not checked on the DNA. TRBV1 is recorded as a pseudogene. There are 15 residues in the CDR3. CDR3 bases: TGCACCAGCAGCCAAGTTCTAGTATTAAACAATGAGCAGTTCTTC. Translation: CTSSQVLVLNNEQFF.

This clone was recorded only once. The CDR3 nucleotides are TGTGCCAGCAGTTTATTGTCAGGGGCTCTCTCTAATGGCTACACCTTC. It yields the protein CASSLLSGALSNGYTF. V usage is TRBV28 and J usage is TRBJ1-2; D may be TRBD1 (6 bases). This CDR3 spans 16 amino acids. The V end lost 1 base, the J end lost 6 bases, and 18 bases lay between the germline ends. Germline CDR1 is MDHEN and CDR2 is SYDVKM.

This rearrangement joins TRBV6-5 to TRBJ2-1; either TRBD1 or TRBD2 may supply D (6 bases each). The CDR3 runs 16 residues. Germline V gene data show CDR1 as MNHEY and CDR2 as SVGAGI. Trimming stripped 1 base from V and 7 bases from J, with 17 bases between. CDR3 in amino acids: CASSYWLGGKGNEQFF. The CDR3 DNA reads TGTGCCAGCAGTTACTGGCTAGGGGGGAAAGGGAATGAGCAGTTCTTC.

Many counts were recorded for this clone. V and J are TRBV27 and TRBJ1-4, with D unresolved. CDR1 is MNHEY and CDR2 is SMNVEV in the germline V gene (reference sequence). The CDR3 totals 20 residues. V was trimmed by 7 bases and J by 0 bases, leaving 27 bases between them. The DNA for the CDR3 is TGTGCCAGCACCTCCGAGGGCAGACTCTACCCTTCTCCAACTAATGAAAAACTGTTTTTT. Translation gives CASTSEGRLYPSPTNEKLFF.

The V call is TRBV4-3, the J call TRBJ1-1; a weak D match, TRBD1 (5 bases). Trimming left V 1 base short and J 4 bases short, with 13 bases between. This CDR3 has 15 amino acids. Looked up from germline, CDR1 is LGHNA and CDR2 is YSLEER. CDR3 bases: TGCGCCAGCAGCCAAGTCAGGGACGTCGGCACTGAAGCTTTCTTT. This encodes CASSQVRDVGTEAFF.

The J gene is TRBJ1-1, the V gene TRBV12-3 or TRBV12-4; perhaps TRBD1 as D (6 bases). Trimming cost V 7 bases and J 9 bases, with 12 bases left between them. The CDR3 consists of 11 residues. The CDR3 reads CASTSGTQAFF. Written as DNA, the CDR3 is TGTGCCAGCACCTCGGGGACACAAGCTTTCTTT.

The genes are TRBV6-5 and TRBJ1-3; TRBD1 agrees at 12 bases. This CDR3 region has 14 residues. CDR1 is MNHEY and CDR2 is SVGAGI in the germline V gene. V gave up 7 bases and J gave up 7 bases; unmatched junction bases: 5. This chain's CDR3 is CASTPGQGANTIYF. In DNA form, the CDR3 reads TGTGCCAGCACCCCGGGACAGGGGGCGAACACCATATATTTT.

This chain uses TRBV6-5 with TRBJ2-1; D might be TRBD2 (6 bases). The CDR3 extends over 15 amino acids. V was cut by 0 bases and J by 4 bases, with 10 bases left in between. The germline gives CDR1 MNHEY, CDR2 SVGAGI. CDR3: CASSYSPGLYNEQFF. Written as DNA, the CDR3 is TGTGCCAGCAGTTACTCTCCGGGACTGTACAATGAGCAGTTCTTC.

The chain is built from TRBV18 and TRBJ2-2; 7 bases line up with TRBD1. V was clipped by 5 bases and J by 6 bases; unmatched bases: 9. The CDR3 spans 15 residues. Germline loops: CDR1 KGHSH, CDR2 LQKENI. The CDR3 protein is CASSTGTAAAGELFF. Written as DNA, the CDR3 is TGTGCCAGCTCAACCGGGACAGCGGCGGCCGGGGAGCTGTTTTTT.

The CDR3 DNA reads as TGTGCCAGCTCACCTCGGGACTCCCGGTGGGAGAACTATGGCTACACCTTC. Encoded protein: CASSPRDSRWENYGYTF. The chain joins TRBV18 to TRBJ1-2; weak D call: TRBD1 (5 bases). V was pared by 3 bases and J by 2 bases, with 19 bases between. CDR3 length: 17 residues. Germline V gene sequence: CDR1 KGHSH, CDR2 LQKENI. Using reference TRBV18 and TRBJ1-2 for the parts outside the CDR3, the full variable domain is NAGVMQNPRHLVRRRGQEARLRCSPMKGHSHVYWYRQLPEEGLKFMVYLQKENIIDESGMPKERFSAEFPKEGPSILRIQQVVRGDSAAYFCASSPRDSRWENYGYTFGSGTRLTVV.

The chain recombines TRBV18 with TRBJ2-5; TRBD2 matches at 12 bases. Germline assignment: CDR1 KGHSH and CDR2 LQKENI. With V trimmed by 2 bases and J by 8 bases, 9 bases remained unmatched. This CDR3 is 16 amino acids long. CDR3 sequence: CASSPAGTSGPGTQYF. In DNA, the CDR3 is TGTGCCAGCTCACCAGCCGGGACTAGCGGGCCCGGAACCCAGTACTTC.

In the case of this clone: Other nucleotide sequences in the sample specify the same CDR3. The rearrangement uses TRBV30 and TRBJ1-5, with D perhaps matching TRBD1 (5 bases). Per the germline V gene, CDR1 is GTSNPN and CDR2 is SVGIG (reference sequence). The CDR3 is 13 residues long. Trimming shortened V by 1 base and J by 2 bases, and 6 bases separated the two germline ends. The DNA for the CDR3 is TGTGCCTGGAGTGGGGGCGGCAATCAGCCCCAGCATTTT. Translating it yields CAWSGGGNQPQHF. The full variable domain, completed using reference TRBV30 and TRBJ1-5, is SQTIHQWPATLVQPVGSPLSLECTVEGTSNPNLYWYRQAAGRGLQLLFYSVGIGQISSEVPQNLSASRPQDRQFILSSKKLLLSDSGFYLCAWSGGGNQPQHFGDGTRLSIL.

This chain connects TRBV6-5 to TRBJ1-2; 10 bases agree with TRBD1. In germline, CDR1 is MNHEY, CDR2 SVGAGI. The trim removed 5 bases at V and 4 bases at J, leaving 1 base unmatched. This CDR3 is 13 amino acids long. In DNA form, the CDR3 reads TGTGCCAGCAGTCGGGACAGGGGCTATGGCTACACCTTC. As protein: CASSRDRGYGYTF.

Note on this clone: The identical CDR3 is also encoded by other nucleotide sequences in the sample. The chain is built from TRBV30 and TRBJ1-2, with 7 bases lining up with TRBD1. V shed 0 bases, J shed 8 bases, and the junction held 0 bases outside the gene matches. CDR1 and CDR2 from the germline V gene are GTSNPN and SVGIG (reference sequence). This CDR3 is 11 amino acids long. The CDR3 loop is CAWSVQGGYTF. Here the CDR3 DNA reads TGTGCCTGGAGTGTACAGGGGGGCTACACCTTC.

The chain couples TRBV3-1 (or the pseudogene TRBV3-2) to TRBJ1-1; D is possibly TRBD1 (5 bases). Trimming pared 2 bases from V and 3 bases from J, leaving 10 bases between. Germline V gene lookup returns CDR1 LGHDT and CDR2 YNNKEL (reference sequence). This CDR3 comprises 14 residues. This CDR3 is CASSQLLGDTEAFF. The CDR3 bases are TGTGCCAGCAGCCAATTACTGGGGGACACTGAAGCTTTCTTT.

The chain has TRBV5-1 and TRBJ1-5; D ambiguous. CDR1 SGHRS and CDR2 YFSETQ come from the germline V gene. CDR3 length equals 14 residues. The ends were cut back, 0 bases at V and 3 bases at J, with 7 bases in the middle. DNA for the CDR3: TGCGCCAGCAGCTTGGATTCGCTCAATCAGCCCCAGCATTTT. Translated: CASSLDSLNQPQHF.

CDR3 sequence (DNA): TGCGCCAGCAGCTTGGGTCCTCTAGCGGACAACGTGGGGCAGTACTTC. Translated, it gives CASSLGPLADNVGQYF. The chain has TRBV5-1 and TRBJ2-7; 7 nucleotides align to TRBD2. The germline V gene has CDR1 SGHRS and CDR2 YFSETQ. The CDR3 runs 16 residues. V dropped 0 bases and J dropped 9; count of bases not matched to a gene: 15.

The chain combines TRBV6-5 with TRBJ2-1; 10 nucleotides match TRBD2. The CDR3 sequence is 15 residues long. From germline, CDR1 is MNHEY and CDR2 SVGAGI. With V trimmed by 0 bases and J by 5 bases, 1 base remained unmatched. The CDR3 loop reads CASSYSTSGHNEQFF. For the CDR3, the DNA is TGTGCCAGCAGTTACTCGACTAGCGGGCACAATGAGCAGTTCTTC.

The chain combines TRBV27 with TRBJ2-5; 7 positions agree with TRBD2. This CDR3 comprises 16 residues. Trimming removed 3 bases from V and 3 bases from J; junction bases left unmatched: 10. Germline V CDR1 and CDR2: MNHEY, SMNVEV (reference sequence). CDR3: CASSFAFAGAEETQYF. The DNA of the CDR3 is TGTGCCAGCAGTTTTGCTTTCGCGGGAGCCGAAGAGACCCAGTACTTC.

The V call is TRBV9, the J call TRBJ2-3; TRBD2 agrees at 7 bases. CDR3 length: 15 residues. The V and J ends lost 3 bases and 3 bases, in that order; junction bases with no gene match: 7. In germline, CDR1 is SGDLS, CDR2 YYNGEE. The CDR3 sequence is CASSGSLAETDTQYF. Written as DNA, the CDR3 is TGTGCCAGCAGCGGTAGCCTAGCGGAAACAGATACGCAGTATTTT.

J is TRBJ1-2 and V is TRBV6-6; TRBD1 matches at 8 bases. The length of the CDR3 is 12 residues. V lost 4 bases and J lost 8; bases outside the gene matches: 3. CDR1 MNHNY and CDR2 SVGAGI come from the germline V gene (reference sequence). CDR3 amino acids: CASSLGQAGYTF. The CDR3 nucleotides read TGTGCCAGCAGTTTGGGACAGGCCGGCTACACCTTC.